This T cell receptor beta chain appears in the sequencing data of a study of blood T cell repertoires in COVID-19. Here immunoSEQ multiplex PCR was the method, and the copy in TCRdb shows in-frame clones only, minus some. The repertoire holds approximately 40,000 clones, with 91% as singletons. V dropped 7 bases and J dropped 1 base, with 11 bases sitting between them. Germline values: CDR1 SEHNR, CDR2 FQNEAQ (reference sequence). The CDR3 spans 14 residues. This clone was seen only once. Input material: peripheral blood. The origin of this receptor is a woman older than 75 with acute or convalescent COVID-19. The rearrangement joins TRBV7-9 to TRBJ1-5; D is possibly TRBD1 (5 bases). CDR3 protein: CASTTSGSNQPQHF. The CDR3 region has the DNA TGTGCCAGCACCACATCAGGGAGCAATCAGCCCCAGCATTTT.